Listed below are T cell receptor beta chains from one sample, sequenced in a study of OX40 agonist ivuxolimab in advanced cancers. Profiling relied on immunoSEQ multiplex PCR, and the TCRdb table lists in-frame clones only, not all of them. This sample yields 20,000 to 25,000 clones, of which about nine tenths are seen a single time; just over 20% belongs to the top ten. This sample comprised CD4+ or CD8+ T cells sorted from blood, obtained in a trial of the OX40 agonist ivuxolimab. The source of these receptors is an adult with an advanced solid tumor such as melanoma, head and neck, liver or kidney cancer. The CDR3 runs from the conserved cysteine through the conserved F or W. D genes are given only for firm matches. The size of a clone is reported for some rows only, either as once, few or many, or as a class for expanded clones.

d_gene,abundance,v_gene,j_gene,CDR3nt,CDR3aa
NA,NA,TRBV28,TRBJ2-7,TGTGCCAGCAACCCCCAGGGACCTTCCTACGAGCAGTACTTC,CASNPQGPSYEQYF
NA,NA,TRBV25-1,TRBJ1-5,TGTGCCAGCAGTGATTCACAGCCCCAGCATTTT,CASSDSQPQHF
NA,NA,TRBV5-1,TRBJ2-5,TGCGCCAGCAGCTTCAATCAAGAGACCCAGTACTTC,CASSFNQETQYF
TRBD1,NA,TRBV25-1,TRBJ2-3,TGTGCCAGCAGTGAGCCAACAGGGGGGTGGGATACGCAGTATTTT,CASSEPTGGWDTQYF
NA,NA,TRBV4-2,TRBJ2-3,TGTGCCAGCAGCCAAGATTCGAGGACAGATACGCAGTATTTT,CASSQDSRTDTQYF
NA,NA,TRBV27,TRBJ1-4,TGTGCCAGCAGTTACCGGGAGCCTAATGAAAAACTGTTTTTT,CASSYREPNEKLFF
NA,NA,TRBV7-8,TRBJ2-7,TGTGCCAGCCGCCAACTTTACAGCGAGCAGTACTTC,CASRQLYSEQYF
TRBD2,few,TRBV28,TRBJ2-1,TGTGCCAGCCATCGGGAGGGAACCTACAATGAGCAGTTCTTC,CASHREGTYNEQFF
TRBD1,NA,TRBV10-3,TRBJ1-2,TGTGCCATTACCGGGACAGTTATGTATGGCTACACCTTC,CAITGTVMYGYTF
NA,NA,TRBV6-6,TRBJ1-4,TGTGCCAGCAGTACGCCAGGGATCTCTAATGAAAAACTGTTTTTT,CASSTPGISNEKLFF
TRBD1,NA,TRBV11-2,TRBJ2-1,TGTGCCAGCAGCGGGGACAGGGTACACAATGAGCAGTTCTTC,CASSGDRVHNEQFF
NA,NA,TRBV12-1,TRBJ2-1,TGTGCCAGCAGCCCCGCCCGTTTTTACAATGAGCAGTTCTTC,CASSPARFYNEQFF
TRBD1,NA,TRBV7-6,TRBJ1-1,TGTGCCAGCAGCTTCAGTTTGGGACAGGGCCCGACCTTT,CASSFSLGQGPTF
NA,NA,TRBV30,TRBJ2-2,TGTGCCCGACAGAGTGACACCGGGGAGCTGTTTTTT,CARQSDTGELFF
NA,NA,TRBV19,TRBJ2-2,TGTGCCAGTAAACGAGGGACCGGGGAGCTGTTTTTT,CASKRGTGELFF
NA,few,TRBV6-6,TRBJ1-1,TGTGCCAGCAGCACCCCGACAGAGTTGCCTGAAGCTTTCTTT,CASSTPTELPEAFF
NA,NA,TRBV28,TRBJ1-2,TGTGCCAGCAGCCGTCCATTCGACAGGAGCCTCTATGGCTACACCTTC,CASSRPFDRSLYGYTF
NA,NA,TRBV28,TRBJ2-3,TGTGCCAGCAGTTCCTACACAGATACGCAGTATTTT,CASSSYTDTQYF
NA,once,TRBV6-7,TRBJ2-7,TGTGCCAGCAGTTATAGGGCCTGGGGCAGCTCCTACGAGCAGTACTTC,CASSYRAWGSSYEQYF
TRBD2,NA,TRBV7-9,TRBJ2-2,TGTGCCAGCAGCGGGGACAGCGGGAGGGCCGGAACCGGGGAGCTGTTTTTT,CASSGDSGRAGTGELFF
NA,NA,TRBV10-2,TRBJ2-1,TGCGCCAGCAGTGAGTCGAGAGTTAATGAGCAGTTCTTC,CASSESRVNEQFF
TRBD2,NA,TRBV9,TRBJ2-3,TGTGCCAGCAGCGTTAGCGGGAGGGCCAGAGATACGCAGTATTTT,CASSVSGRARDTQYF
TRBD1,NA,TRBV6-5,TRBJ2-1,TGTGCCAGCAGCCGGACAGGGCCTGAGCAGTTCTTC,CASSRTGPEQFF
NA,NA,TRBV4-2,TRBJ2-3,TGTGCCAGCAGCCAAGATTCTTCCGATACGCAGTATTTT,CASSQDSSDTQYF
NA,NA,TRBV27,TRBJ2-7,TGTGCCAGCAGTTACTTTCCGGGAGAGGGCTCGGGCGAGCAGTACTTC,CASSYFPGEGSGEQYF
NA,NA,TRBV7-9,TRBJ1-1,TGTGCCAGCAGCGGGTCGGACAGAGGGAACACTGAAGCTTTCTTT,CASSGSDRGNTEAFF
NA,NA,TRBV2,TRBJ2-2,TGTGCCAGCAGTGAATGGGTAGGGGGGTTTCAGGAGCTGTTTTTT,CASSEWVGGFQELFF
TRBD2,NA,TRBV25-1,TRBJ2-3,TGTGCCAGCAGTGAGATAGCGGGAGGAGTCACAGATACGCAGTATTTT,CASSEIAGGVTDTQYF
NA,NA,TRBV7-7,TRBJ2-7,TGTGCTAGCAGCCCGGAGGTGGGGGGCGAGCAGTACTTC,CASSPEVGGEQYF
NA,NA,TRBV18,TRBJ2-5,TGTGCCAGCTCACCCACGACCTTGGTGGAGACCCAGTACTTC,CASSPTTLVETQYF
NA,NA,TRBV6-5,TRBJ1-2,TGTGCCAGCAGTTACTTTTCCGGGTCCTATGGCTACACCTTC,CASSYFSGSYGYTF
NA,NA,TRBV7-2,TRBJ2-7,TGTGCCAGCAGCTTACCGGAGATATCCTACGAGCAGTACTTC,CASSLPEISYEQYF
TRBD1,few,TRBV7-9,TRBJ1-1,TGTGCCAGCAGCTTAGTCGGGACAGGACAAACTGAAGCTTTCTTT,CASSLVGTGQTEAFF
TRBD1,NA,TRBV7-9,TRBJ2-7,TGTGCCAGCAGCGACTCGCTGACTAACAGGGGCTGGGTCCACGAGCAGTACTTC,CASSDSLTNRGWVHEQYF
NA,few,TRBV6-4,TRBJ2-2,TGTGCCAGCAGTGACGAAAGCTTGGGGGGCACCGGGGAGCTGTTTTTT,CASSDESLGGTGELFF
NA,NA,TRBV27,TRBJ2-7,TGTGCCAGCTACACCCATCTCGGGGACTTCTACGAGCAGTACTTC,CASYTHLGDFYEQYF
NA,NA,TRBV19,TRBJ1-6,TGTGCCAGTAGTAGGGAGGGGAGTTCACCCCTCCACTTT,CASSREGSSPLHF
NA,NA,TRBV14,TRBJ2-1,TGTGCCAGCAGCCAAGTGGGTGACTCAAGCTCCTACAATGAGCAGTTCTTC,CASSQVGDSSSYNEQFF
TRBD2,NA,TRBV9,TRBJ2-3,TGTGCCAGCAGCGTAAAGGGAGGGGCGGGAGATACGCAGTATTTT,CASSVKGGAGDTQYF
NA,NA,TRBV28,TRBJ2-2,TGTGCCAGCAGCCGGTCGCCGGGACTCCTGGACACCGGGGAGCTGTTTTTT,CASSRSPGLLDTGELFF
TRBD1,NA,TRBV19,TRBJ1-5,TGTGCCAGTAGTATCTTGGGACAGGAGGGTCAGCCCCAGCATTTT,CASSILGQEGQPQHF
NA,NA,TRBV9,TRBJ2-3,TGTGCCAGCGAGGAGGGCGGGGGCCCTAGCACAGATACGCAGTATTTT,CASEEGGGPSTDTQYF
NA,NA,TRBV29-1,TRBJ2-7,TGCAGCGTTGTAGGGAGCTCCTACGAGCAGTACTTC,CSVVGSSYEQYF
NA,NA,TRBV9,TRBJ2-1,TGTGCCAGCAGCTCAGGGGGAGGGTTAACAAATGAGCAGTTCTTC,CASSSGGGLTNEQFF
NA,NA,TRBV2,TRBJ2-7,TGTGCCTGGCGGGGTTTCTATGGGACCTACGAGCAGTACTTC,CAWRGFYGTYEQYF
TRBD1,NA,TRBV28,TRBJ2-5,TGTGCCAGCAGTTACTATTTCAGGGGGCGGGTTGGGAAGACCCAGTACTTC,CASSYYFRGRVGKTQYF
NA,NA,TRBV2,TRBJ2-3,TGTGCCAGCAGTGATACCCGGGGTCTCACAGATACGCAGTATTTT,CASSDTRGLTDTQYF
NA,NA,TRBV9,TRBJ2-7,TGTGCCAGCAGCTCCCGGGGGTACGAGCAGTACTTC,CASSSRGYEQYF
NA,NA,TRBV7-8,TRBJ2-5,TGTGCCAGCAGCTTAGGGGGAGGAGTTAGCTGGCGGCAAGAGACCCAGTACTTC,CASSLGGGVSWRQETQYF
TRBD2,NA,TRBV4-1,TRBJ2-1,TGCGCCAGCAGGTCAGAGGGGACTAGCGTCGCTGAGCAGTTCTTC,CASRSEGTSVAEQFF
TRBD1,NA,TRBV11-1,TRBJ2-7,TGTGCCAGCAGCATCCTGACAGGGGACTACGAGCAGTACTTC,CASSILTGDYEQYF
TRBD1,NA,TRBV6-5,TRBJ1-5,TGTGCCAGCAGCTCGACAGGGTTTAGCAATCAGCCCCAGCATTTT,CASSSTGFSNQPQHF
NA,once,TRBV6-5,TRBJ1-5,TGTGCCAGCAGCGCACTCAATAGCAATCAGCCCCAGCATTTT,CASSALNSNQPQHF
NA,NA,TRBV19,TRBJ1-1,TGTGCCAGTAGTATTGGAGGTTTGAACACTGAAGCTTTCTTT,CASSIGGLNTEAFF
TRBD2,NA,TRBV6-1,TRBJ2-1,TGTGCCAGCAGTGAAGGTATATATAGGACTAGCGGGAGAGGCGAGCAGTTCTTC,CASSEGIYRTSGRGEQFF
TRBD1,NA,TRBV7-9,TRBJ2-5,TGTGCCAGCAGCCGAACCAGGGGGTCCCAAGAGACCCAGTACTTC,CASSRTRGSQETQYF
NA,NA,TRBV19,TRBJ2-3,TGTGCCAGTAGTGGGCTAGCGATGCACCTAGGCACAGATACGCAGTATTTT,CASSGLAMHLGTDTQYF
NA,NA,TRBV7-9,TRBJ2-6,TGTGCCAGCAGCCCGGGCTCTGGGGCCAACGTCCTGACTTTC,CASSPGSGANVLTF